A selection of T cell receptor beta chains follows, all from one sample in a study of T cell changes during pregnancy in multiple sclerosis. Generated by immunoSEQ multiplex PCR, the TCRdb table keeps only in-frame clones and is missing some. The sample carries more than 45,000 clones, around 94% recorded once. This specimen consisted of CD4+ T cells from peripheral blood mononuclear cells, obtained in the first trimester of pregnancy. The receptors shown here come from a female donor with multiple sclerosis, enrolled in a pregnancy study. CDR3s include the opening cysteine and the closing phenylalanine or tryptophan. Some rows have no size entry. The others give once, few or many, or a class for an expanded clone.

>TRBV5-1|TRBJ1-1|15|once
CASRAGGTVNTEAFF
>TRBV19|TRBJ1-2|15|-
CASTPGGDANYGYTF
>TRBV5-1|TRBJ2-7|12|-
CASGLDRAEQYF
>TRBV27|TRBJ1-6|12|-
CASSPQIWPLHF
>TRBV6-5|TRBJ2-7|15|-
CASSYQTSGGFEQYF
>TRBV7-9|TRBJ1-6|15|-
CASSQGQVYNSPLHF
>TRBV6-1|TRBJ1-6|14|-
CASSDRQGNSPLHF
>TRBV7-9|TRBJ1-6|13|-
CASSSQGDSPLHF
>TRBV7-9|TRBJ2-7|16|-
CASSLVQTGAGYEQYF
>TRBV7-8|TRBJ2-3|16|-
CASSLASGGNTDTQYF
>TRBV4-1|TRBJ1-1|14|-
CASSPGTANTEAFF
>TRBV19|TRBJ1-2|15|-
CASSSSGAFNYGYTF
>TRBV7-8|TRBJ2-2|15|-
CASSLVAGVAGELFF
>TRBV7-3|TRBJ2-2|16|-
CASSLRGSSNTGELFF
>TRBV27|TRBJ2-7|15|-
CASSSPGRGAYEQYF
>TRBV11-3|TRBJ2-7|14|-
CASSLGTGASEQYF
>TRBV7-9|TRBJ2-5|16|-
CASSHGGQGPRETQYF
>TRBV7-9|TRBJ2-1|15|once
CASSLAGPSTGEQFF
>TRBV29-1|TRBJ2-3|14|-
CSVNGQGVADTQYF
>TRBV6-5|TRBJ2-7|14|once
CASRPRDRVGEQYF
>TRBV7-9|TRBJ1-5|14|-
CASSSPGQNQPQHF
>TRBV11-2|TRBJ2-1|15|-
CASRIAGGSNNEQFF
>TRBV29-1|TRBJ1-1|14|-
CSHRGLETNTEAFF
>TRBV7-3|TRBJ1-2|13|-
CASSSDRLEGYTF
>TRBV5-8|TRBJ2-1|15|-
CASSFGAGAYNEQFF
>TRBV19|TRBJ2-1|13|-
CASSIGDPGLQFF
>TRBV6-1|TRBJ1-5|14|-
CASSNRGSNQPQHF
>TRBV5-6|TRBJ1-2|14|-
CASSYGLSNYGYTF
>TRBV7-9|TRBJ1-1|15|-
CASSLGRAMNTEAFF
>TRBV11-2|TRBJ1-1|13|-
CASSLDRSRVAFF
>TRBV7-9|TRBJ2-5|19|-
CASSLSGGLAGRKGETQYF
>TRBV19|TRBJ2-1|17|-
CASSASRDIVRNNEQFF
>TRBV5-6|TRBJ2-2|15|-
CASSLAGANTGELFF
>TRBV6-1|TRBJ2-5|14|-
CASSERQDGKTQYF
>TRBV2|TRBJ2-7|14|-
CASRRQGSSYEQYF